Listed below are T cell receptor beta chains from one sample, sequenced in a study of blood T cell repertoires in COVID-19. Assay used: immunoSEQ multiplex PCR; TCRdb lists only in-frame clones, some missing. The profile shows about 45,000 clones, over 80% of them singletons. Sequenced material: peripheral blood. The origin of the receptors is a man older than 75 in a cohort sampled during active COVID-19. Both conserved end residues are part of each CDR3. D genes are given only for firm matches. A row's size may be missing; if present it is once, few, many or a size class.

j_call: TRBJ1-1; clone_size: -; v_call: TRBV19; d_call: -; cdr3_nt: TGTGCCAGTAGTATAGATCCGAACAGGGTAAACACTGAAGCTTTCTTT; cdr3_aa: CASSIDPNRVNTEAFF
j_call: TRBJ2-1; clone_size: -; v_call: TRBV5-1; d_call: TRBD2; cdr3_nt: TGCGCCAGCAGTTTTCTAGCGGGAGACTCCTACAATGAGCAGTTCTTC; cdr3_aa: CASSFLAGDSYNEQFF
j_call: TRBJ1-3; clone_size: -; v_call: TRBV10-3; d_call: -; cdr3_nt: TGTGCCATCAGTCCAGACATCAGAAACACCATATATTTT; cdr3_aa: CAISPDIRNTIYF
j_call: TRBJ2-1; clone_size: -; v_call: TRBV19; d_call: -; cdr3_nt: TGTGCCAGTAGTATGAGTCGGGGAGTTTATGAGCAGTTCTTC; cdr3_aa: CASSMSRGVYEQFF
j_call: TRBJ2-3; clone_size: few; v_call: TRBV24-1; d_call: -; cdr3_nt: TGTGCCACCAGTGATATAAGGACAGATGACGGCGATACGCAGTATTTT; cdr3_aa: CATSDIRTDDGDTQYF
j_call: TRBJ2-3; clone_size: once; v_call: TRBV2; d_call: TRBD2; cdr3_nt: TGTGCCAGCAGTGACGAGCGGGGCAGCACAGATACGCAGTATTTT; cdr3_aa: CASSDERGSTDTQYF
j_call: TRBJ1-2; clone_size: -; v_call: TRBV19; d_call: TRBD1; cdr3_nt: TGTGCCAGTAGTATAGAGGGGACAGGGATCGTCTATGGCTACACCTTC; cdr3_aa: CASSIEGTGIVYGYTF
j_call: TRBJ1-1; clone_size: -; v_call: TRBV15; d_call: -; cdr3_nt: TGTGCCACCAGTGGGGACCGCGGGGAGGGAGCTTTCTTT; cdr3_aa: CATSGDRGEGAFF
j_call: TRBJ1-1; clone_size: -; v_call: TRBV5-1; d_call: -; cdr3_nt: TGCGCCAGCAGCTGGGCGACATTGAACACTGAAGCTTTCTTT; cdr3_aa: CASSWATLNTEAFF
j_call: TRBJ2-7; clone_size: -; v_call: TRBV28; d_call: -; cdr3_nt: TGTGCCAGCAGTCGCCCGGACAGAACCTACGAGCAGTACTTC; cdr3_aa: CASSRPDRTYEQYF
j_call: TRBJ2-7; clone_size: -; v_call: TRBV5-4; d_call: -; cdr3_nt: TGTGCCAGCAGCTTGGGCGGAGATTCCTACGAGCAGTACTTC; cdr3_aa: CASSLGGDSYEQYF
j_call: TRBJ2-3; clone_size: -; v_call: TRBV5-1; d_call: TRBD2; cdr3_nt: TGCGCCAGCAGCTCTGGACTAGCCGATAGCACAGATACGCAGTATTTT; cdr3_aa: CASSSGLADSTDTQYF
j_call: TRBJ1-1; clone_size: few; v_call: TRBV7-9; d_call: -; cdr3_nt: TGTGCCAGCAGCTTTCAGGGGAACACTGAAGCTTTCTTT; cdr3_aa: CASSFQGNTEAFF
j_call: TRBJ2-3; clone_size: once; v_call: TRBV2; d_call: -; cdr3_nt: TGTGCCAGCAGGACCGGGGGAGGGGGTACAGATACGCAGTATTTT; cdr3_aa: CASRTGGGGTDTQYF
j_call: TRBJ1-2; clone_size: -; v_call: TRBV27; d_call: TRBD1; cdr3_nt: TGTGCCAGCGGGCAGGGCAGGGGGCACTATGGCTACACCTTC; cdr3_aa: CASGQGRGHYGYTF
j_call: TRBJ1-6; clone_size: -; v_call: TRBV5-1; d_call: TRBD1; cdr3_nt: TGCGCCAGCAGCTCCGGGACAGGGTATTCACCCCTCCACTTT; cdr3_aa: CASSSGTGYSPLHF